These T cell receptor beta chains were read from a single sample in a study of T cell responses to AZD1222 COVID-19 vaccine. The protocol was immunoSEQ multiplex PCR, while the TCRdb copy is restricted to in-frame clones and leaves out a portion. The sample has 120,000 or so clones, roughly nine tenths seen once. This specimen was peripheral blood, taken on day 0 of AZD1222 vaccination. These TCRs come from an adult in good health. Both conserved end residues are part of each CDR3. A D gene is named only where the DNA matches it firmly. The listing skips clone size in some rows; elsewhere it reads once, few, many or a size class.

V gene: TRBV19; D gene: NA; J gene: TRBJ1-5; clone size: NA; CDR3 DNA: TGTGCCAGTAGTCGACAGAATAGCAATCAGCCCCAGCATTTT; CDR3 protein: CASSRQNSNQPQHF
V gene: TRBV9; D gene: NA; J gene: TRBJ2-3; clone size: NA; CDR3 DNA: TGTGCCAGCAGCGTAGGGAGGAGAGGCACAGATACGCAGTATTTT; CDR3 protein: CASSVGRRGTDTQYF
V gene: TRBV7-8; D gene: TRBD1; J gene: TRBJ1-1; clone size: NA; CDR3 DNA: TGTGCCAGCAGCTGGGGACAGGGGTTGAACACTGAAGCTTTCTTT; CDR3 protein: CASSWGQGLNTEAFF
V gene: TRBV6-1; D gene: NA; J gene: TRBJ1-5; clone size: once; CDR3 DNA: TGTGCCAGCAGTGAAGGCCCGGGGAGGGGGGGCAATCAGCCCCAGCATTTT; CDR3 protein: CASSEGPGRGGNQPQHF
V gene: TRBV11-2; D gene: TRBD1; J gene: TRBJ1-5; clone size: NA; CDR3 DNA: TGTGCCAGCAGCGCCCAGGGACAGCCCAATCAGCCCCAGCATTTT; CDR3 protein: CASSAQGQPNQPQHF
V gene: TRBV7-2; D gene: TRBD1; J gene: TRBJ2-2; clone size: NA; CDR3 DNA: TGTGCCAGCTGTAGGGACAGGGCTCCGAACACCGGGGAGCTGTTTTTT; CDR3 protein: CASCRDRAPNTGELFF
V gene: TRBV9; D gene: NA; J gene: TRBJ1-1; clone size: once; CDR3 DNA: TGTGCCAGCAGCGTAGCTTCGGTGAACACTGAAGCTTTCTTT; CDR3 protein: CASSVASVNTEAFF
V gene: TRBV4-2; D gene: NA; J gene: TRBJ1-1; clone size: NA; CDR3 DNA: TGTGCCAGCAGCCAAACCGGCATGAACACTGAAGCTTTCTTT; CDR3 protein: CASSQTGMNTEAFF
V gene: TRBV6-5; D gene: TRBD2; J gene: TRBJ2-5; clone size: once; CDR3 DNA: TGTGCCAGCGGGACTAGCGGGGGGGTCGAAGAGACCCAGTACTTC; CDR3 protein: CASGTSGGVEETQYF
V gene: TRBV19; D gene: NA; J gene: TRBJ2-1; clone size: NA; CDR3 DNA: TGTGCCAGTAGGGGGGACCGCAACCCCTACAATGAGCAGTTCTTC; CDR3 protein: CASRGDRNPYNEQFF
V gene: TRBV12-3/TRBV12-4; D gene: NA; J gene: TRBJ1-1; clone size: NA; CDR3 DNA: TGTGCCAGCAGTTTCCAGGGGAACACTGAAGCTTTCTTT; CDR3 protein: CASSFQGNTEAFF
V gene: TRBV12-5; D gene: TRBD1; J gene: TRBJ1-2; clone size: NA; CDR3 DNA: TGTGCTAGTGGTTTGGGGGAAAGACCGGACAGGGCGGGCTACACCTTC; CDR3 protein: CASGLGERPDRAGYTF
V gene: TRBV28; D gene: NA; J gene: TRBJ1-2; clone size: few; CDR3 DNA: TGTGCCAGCACCCGAGGGGACACCCATGGCTACACCTTC; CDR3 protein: CASTRGDTHGYTF
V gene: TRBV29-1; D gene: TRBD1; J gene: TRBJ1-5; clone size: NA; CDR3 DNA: TGCAGCGTGGGACAGGGGGAAGAGGGGCAGCCCCAGCATTTT; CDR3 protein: CSVGQGEEGQPQHF
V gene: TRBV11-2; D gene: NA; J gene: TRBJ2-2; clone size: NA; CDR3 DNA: TGTGCCAGCAGCTTGAGGGGTACGGTAACCGGGGAGCTGTTTTTT; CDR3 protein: CASSLRGTVTGELFF
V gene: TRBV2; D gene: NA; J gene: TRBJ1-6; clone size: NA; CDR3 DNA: TGTGCCAGCAAGGGGGGCTGGGGTGATAATTCACCCCTCCACTTT; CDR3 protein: CASKGGWGDNSPLHF
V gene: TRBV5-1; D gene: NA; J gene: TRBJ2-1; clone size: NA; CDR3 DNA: TGCGCCAGCAGCTTGGTTGTAACCGGTAGCTCCTACAATGAGCAGTTCTTC; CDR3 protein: CASSLVVTGSSYNEQFF
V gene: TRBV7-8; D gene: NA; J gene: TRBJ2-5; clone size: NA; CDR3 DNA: TGTGCCAGCAGCTCCGGCCAGGGTGGCCAAGAGACCCAGTACTTC; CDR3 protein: CASSSGQGGQETQYF
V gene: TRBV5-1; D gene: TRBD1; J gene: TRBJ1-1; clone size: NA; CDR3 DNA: TGCGCCAGCAGCTCGGGACAGGGGAACACTGAAGCTTTCTTT; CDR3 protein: CASSSGQGNTEAFF
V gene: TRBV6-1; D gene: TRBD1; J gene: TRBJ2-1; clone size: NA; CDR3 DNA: TGTGCCAGCAGTGAAGCTGGACAGGGTGATCGCGGTAGCTCCTACAATGAGCAGTTCTTC; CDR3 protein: CASSEAGQGDRGSSYNEQFF
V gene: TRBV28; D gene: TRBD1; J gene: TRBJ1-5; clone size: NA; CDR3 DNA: TGTGCCAGCAGTTCCACAGGGGCCGGGGGGCCCCAGCATTTT; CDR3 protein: CASSSTGAGGPQHF
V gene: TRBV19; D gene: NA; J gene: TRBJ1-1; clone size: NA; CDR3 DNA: TGTGCCAGTAGTATAGGCGGGGGGGCGAGCACTGAAGCTTTCTTT; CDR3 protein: CASSIGGGASTEAFF
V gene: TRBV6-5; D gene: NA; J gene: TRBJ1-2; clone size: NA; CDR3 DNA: TGTGCCAGCAGTCCCGGACAGAGCTATGGCTACACCTTC; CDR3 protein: CASSPGQSYGYTF
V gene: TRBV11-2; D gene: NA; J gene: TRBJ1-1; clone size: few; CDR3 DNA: TGTGCCAGCAGTGCAGGGTTTTGGACTGAAGCTTTCTTT; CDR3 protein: CASSAGFWTEAFF
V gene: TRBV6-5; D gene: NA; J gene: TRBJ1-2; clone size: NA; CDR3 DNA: TGTGCCAGCAGTTACGGGGGTGGGGACGCTAACTATGGCTACACCTTC; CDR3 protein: CASSYGGGDANYGYTF
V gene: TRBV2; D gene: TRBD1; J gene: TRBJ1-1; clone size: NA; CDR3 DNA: TGTGCCAGCAGTGAACAACAGGGGTTCACTGAAGCTTTCTTT; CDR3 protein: CASSEQQGFTEAFF
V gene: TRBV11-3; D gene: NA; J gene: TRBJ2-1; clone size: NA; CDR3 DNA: TGTGCCAGCAGCTTAGGGTCAGGGAAACACAATGAGCAGTTCTTC; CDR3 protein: CASSLGSGKHNEQFF
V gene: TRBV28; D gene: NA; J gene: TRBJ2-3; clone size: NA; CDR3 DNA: TGTGCCAGCAGTTTTTACAGGGATACGCAGTATTTT; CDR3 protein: CASSFYRDTQYF
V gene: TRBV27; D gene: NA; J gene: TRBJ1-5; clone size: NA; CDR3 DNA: TGTGCCAGCAGTAACAGGGATAGTCAGCCCCAGCATTTT; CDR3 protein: CASSNRDSQPQHF
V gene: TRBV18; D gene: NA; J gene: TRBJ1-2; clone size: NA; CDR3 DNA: TGTGCCAGCTCACCCTTGGGGCTGTCTAACTATGGCTACACCTTC; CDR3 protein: CASSPLGLSNYGYTF